The entry below gives a single T cell receptor (beta chain) sequence along with its context. As yet, its antigen is unknown. The listed genes are named as in mouse. The CDR3 end lies 1 residue beyond the end of the read and is filled in from the germline J gene. This specimen belongs to a study of tissue T cells after allogeneic stem cell transplantation. Described time point: mouse harvest day 14 after allogeneic transplant. The graft held 10^6 splenic CD5+ T cells and 10^7 T-cell-depleted bone marrow cells. Sequencing of TCRbeta CDR3 at survey depth gave sequences and template counts. Some clones are missing from TCRdb's copy, which holds only in-frame ones; the method was immunoSEQ multiplex PCR. The sample consists of several thousand clones, around 32% of them appearing once. General study findings and limits: Some tissue clones might be persisting host cells; their alloreactivity or antigen specificity was not determined.

V lost 1 base and J 9 bases, leaving 11 bases between the germline ends. The length of the CDR3 is 13 residues. The germline gives CDR1 SGHSA, CDR2 FRNQAP. Sequencing was done on a sample of skin. The chain carries TRBV16 and TRBJ2-4, with no clear D. The sequence derives from a female BALB/c mouse given C57BL/6 T cells with graft-versus-host disease after an allogeneic hematopoietic cell transplant. The covered CDR3 bases are TGTGCAAGCAGCTTAGGGGTGGGCCTTACCTTGTAC. It encodes CASSLGVGLTLY. The CDR3 reads in full as CASSLGVGLTLYF. Variable domain in full (rest from reference TRBV16 and TRBJ2-4): NAGVIQTPRHKVTGKGQEATLWCEPISGHSAVFWYRQTIVQGLEFLTYFRNQAPIDDSGMPKERFSAQMPNQSHSTLKIQSTQPQDSAVYLCASSLGVGLTLYFGAGTRLSVL.